The rows below give T cell receptor beta chains drawn from one sample of a study of post-analysis software for immune sequencing data. TCRdb called the PCR reads again in MiXCR, with one record for every CDR3 protein. The sample shows about 570,000 distinct CDR3 sequences, 30% to 40% of them seen only once. The specimen was blood. The receptor set was obtained from a girl younger than 18 with multiple sclerosis. Each CDR3 is given with its conserved first and last residue. The D gene is left open where the match is weak. The listing skips clone size in some rows; elsewhere it reads once, few, many or a size class.

V,J,D,size,length,CDR3,DNA
TRBV3-1,TRBJ2-5,.,.,14,CASSQGRERETQYF,TGTGCCAGCAGCCAAGGTCGCGAACGGGAGACCCAGTACTTC
TRBV7-2,TRBJ2-3,.,.,16,CASSLGWRRDTDTQYF,TGTGCCAGCAGCTTAGGATGGCGGAGAGACACAGATACGCAGTATTTT
TRBV28,TRBJ2-5,.,few,14,CASRLGKGRETQYF,TGTGCCAGCAGATTAGGAAAGGGGAGAGAGACCCAGTACTTC
TRBV29-1,TRBJ2-5,.,.,15,CSVEDGRAGWETQYF,TGCAGCGTTGAAGACGGGCGGGCAGGATGGGAGACCCAGTACTTC
TRBV4-1,TRBJ1-2,TRBD1,few,12,CASSRDRRGYTF,TGCGCCAGCAGCCGGGACAGGCGGGGCTACACCTTC
TRBV7-2,TRBJ2-1,TRBD2,few,14,CASRAGLPVDEQFF,TGTGCCAGCAGAGCGGGACTACCCGTTGATGAGCAGTTCTTC
TRBV18,TRBJ1-2,.,once,13,CASSPPTVYGYTF,TGTGCCAGCTCACCACCAACGGTTTATGGCTACACCTTC
TRBV13,TRBJ1-2,.,.,15,CASSFRRGRGYGYTF,TGTGCCAGCAGCTTCCGCCGGGGGCGAGGCTATGGCTACACCTTC
TRBV20-1,TRBJ2-7,TRBD2,.,15,CSATSGTSGSYEQYF,TGCAGTGCCACCTCCGGGACTAGCGGCTCCTACGAGCAGTACTTC
TRBV12-3/TRBV12-4,TRBJ2-3,.,.,14,CASHATVTTDAQYF,TGTGCCAGCCATGCCACAGTGACCACAGATGCGCAGTATTTT
TRBV6-1,TRBJ1-5,TRBD1,.,15,CASRRDREGDQPQHF,TGTGCCAGCAGGAGGGACAGGGAGGGCGATCAGCCCCAGCATTTT
TRBV20-1,TRBJ2-4,.,.,14,CSAAIRGTGNIQYF,TGCAGTGCTGCCATCCGGGGGACGGGAAACATTCAGTACTTC
TRBV7-3,TRBJ2-5,.,few,13,CASSLSRRETQYF,TGTGCCAGCAGCTTATCCAGACGCGAGACCCAGTACTTC
TRBV10-1,TRBJ2-4,.,.,13,CASSESVATPQYF,TGCGCCAGCAGTGAGTCGGTGGCCACCCCCCAGTACTTC
TRBV15,TRBJ2-5,TRBD2,.,15,CATSVAAGSQETQYF,TGTGCCACCAGCGTGGCAGCGGGGTCCCAAGAGACCCAGTACTTC
TRBV21-1,TRBJ2-5,.,.,13,CASSKSGIMAQYF,TGTGCCAGCAGCAAATCAGGGATAATGGCCCAGTACTTC
TRBV11-2,TRBJ2-5,.,.,13,CASSLEASGTQYF,TGTGCCAGCAGCTTAGAGGCCTCAGGGACCCAGTACTTC
TRBV20-1,TRBJ2-3,.,.,17,CSARDARTSPVTDAQYF,TGCAGTGCTAGAGATGCTCGGACGTCACCCGTCACAGATGCGCAGTATTTT
TRBV19,TRBJ2-3,.,few,12,CASSKGADTQYF,TGTGCCAGTAGTAAGGGCGCAGATACGCAGTATTTT
TRBV29-1,TRBJ1-2,TRBD1,few,13,CSVLGSGGHGYTF,TGCAGCGTTCTGGGGTCAGGGGGTCATGGCTACACCTTC
TRBV2,TRBJ2-5,TRBD1,few,14,CASSRGGGLETQYF,TGTGCCAGCAGTAGAGGGGGCGGCCTAGAGACCCAGTACTTC
TRBV7-9,TRBJ1-1,.,.,14,CASSSRDVRGEAFF,TGTGCCAGCAGCTCTAGGGATGTAAGAGGTGAAGCTTTCTTT
TRBV20-1,TRBJ2-7,.,.,15,CSARAGGGANYEQYF,TGCAGTGCTAGAGCCGGAGGGGGGGCTAATTACGAGCAGTACTTC
TRBV20-1,TRBJ2-1,TRBD2,.,16,CSAKGVGAGGDYEQFF,TGCAGTGCTAAGGGCGTGGGAGCGGGGGGCGATTATGAGCAGTTCTTC
TRBV5-1,TRBJ2-3,.,few,14,CASSLDWGPDTQYF,TGCGCCAGCAGCTTGGACTGGGGTCCAGATACGCAGTATTTT
TRBV2,TRBJ2-5,.,few,13,CTSTSGQQETQYF,TGTACCAGCACATCGGGTCAGCAAGAGACCCAGTACTTC
TRBV6-5,TRBJ2-5,.,few,14,CASSYGVSQETQYF,TGTGCCAGCAGTTACGGGGTTTCCCAGGAGACCCAGTACTTC
TRBV28,TRBJ2-4,.,few,14,CASNPALAKNIQYF,TGTGCCAGCAACCCTGCTCTAGCCAAAAACATTCAGTACTTC
TRBV10-3,TRBJ1-4,.,.,16,CAISDAAQGTAEKLFF,TGTGCCATCAGTGACGCGGCCCAGGGCACGGCGGAAAAACTGTTTTTT
TRBV7-9,TRBJ1-5,.,few,13,CASSLRPAQPQHF,TGTGCCAGCAGCTTACGGCCCGCACAGCCCCAGCATTTT
TRBV5-1,TRBJ1-1,.,.,15,CASSTGDNLNTEAFF,TGCGCCAGCAGCACCGGGGACAATTTGAACACTGAAGCTTTCTTT
TRBV5-6,TRBJ2-3,.,.,17,CASTSSLERHGTDTQYF,TGTGCCAGCACCTCCTCCCTCGAGAGGCACGGCACAGATACGCAGTATTTT
TRBV5-5,TRBJ2-7,TRBD2,.,15,CASSRTSGGLGEQYF,TGTGCCAGCAGCCGGACTAGCGGGGGATTAGGTGAGCAGTACTTC
TRBV20-1,TRBJ1-1,TRBD1,.,15,CSASVQGVGDTEAFF,TGCAGTGCTTCCGTACAGGGGGTCGGGGACACTGAAGCTTTCTTT
TRBV7-2,TRBJ2-2,.,many,18,CASSLVGASTLNAGELFF,TGTGCCAGCAGCTTAGTAGGGGCCTCCACCCTGAACGCCGGGGAGCTGTTTTTT
TRBV15,TRBJ1-5,.,few,15,CATSRDPAPEGEKHF,TGTGCCACCAGCAGAGATCCGGCACCGGAGGGTGAAAAGCATTTT
TRBV6-6,TRBJ1-2,.,.,13,CASEEHGTYGYTF,TGTGCCAGTGAGGAACACGGGACCTATGGCTACACCTTC
TRBV29-1,TRBJ2-1,TRBD2,.,11,CSAQAGGEQFF,TGCAGCGCCCAGGCGGGGGGTGAGCAGTTCTTC
TRBV7-9,TRBJ2-5,.,few,13,CEVGHRGGETQYF,TGTGAGGTTGGACACCGAGGAGGAGAGACCCAGTACTTC
TRBV5-1,TRBJ2-1,.,.,16,CASNSLQGLTYNEQFF,TGCGCCAGCAACTCCCTACAGGGACTAACCTACAATGAGCAGTTCTTC
TRBV20-1,TRBJ1-2,.,medium-sized,11,CSASRGVGYTF,TGCAGTGCTAGTAGGGGGGTTGGCTACACCTTC
TRBV14,TRBJ2-3,.,many,14,CASSPLIRADTQYF,TGTGCCAGCAGCCCATTGATTCGGGCAGATACGCAGTATTTT
TRBV25-1,TRBJ1-2,.,.,12,CASTATGYGYTF,TGTGCCAGCACGGCGACGGGCTATGGCTACACCTTC
TRBV5-1,TRBJ1-2,TRBD1,many,12,CASSFDRAGYTF,TGCGCCAGCAGCTTTGACAGGGCTGGCTACACCTTC
TRBV19,TRBJ2-5,.,.,15,CASSILRGPQETQYF,TGTGCCAGTAGTATATTGCGGGGCCCACAAGAGACCCAGTACTTC
TRBV3-1,TRBJ2-1,TRBD1,.,13,CASRHRGQNEQFF,TGTGCCAGCAGACACAGGGGGCAAAATGAGCAGTTCTTC
TRBV5-1,TRBJ2-1,.,.,15,CASRPREGSGNEQFF,TGCGCCAGCAGACCAAGAGAGGGTTCTGGCAATGAGCAGTTCTTC
TRBV6-2/TRBV6-3,TRBJ1-1,.,many,13,CASSPPGDTEAFF,TGTGCCAGCAGTCCCCCAGGGGACACTGAAGCTTTCTTT
TRBV7-2,TRBJ2-6,.,.,24,CASSFSRVGLATYDRSSGANVLTF,TGTGCCAGCAGCTTTTCACGTGTAGGGCTGGCCACTTACGACCGTTCCTCTGGGGCCAACGTCCTGACTTTC
TRBV2,TRBJ2-1,TRBD2,.,13,CASSAFSGNEQFF,TGTGCCAGCAGTGCCTTTAGCGGGAATGAGCAGTTCTTC
TRBV12-3/TRBV12-4,TRBJ2-7,.,.,15,CASSRYFGTPYEQYF,TGTGCCAGCAGTCGATACTTCGGAACTCCCTACGAGCAGTACTTC
TRBV6-5,TRBJ2-3,TRBD2,few,16,CASKRGTSGILDTQYF,TGTGCCAGCAAGAGAGGGACTAGCGGAATCTTGGATACGCAGTATTTT
TRBV5-1,TRBJ2-3,.,few,14,CASSGSTVRDTQYF,TGCGCCAGCTCTGGTAGTACTGTCCGGGATACGCAGTATTTT
TRBV29-1,TRBJ2-3,.,few,16,CSVEESGSGSTDTQYF,TGCAGCGTTGAAGAGTCGGGGTCGGGGAGCACAGATACGCAGTATTTT
TRBV6-4,TRBJ2-2,TRBD1,.,19,CASSRHWTGGVSNTGELFF,TGTGCCAGCAGTCGACACTGGACAGGGGGGGTATCGAACACCGGGGAGCTGTTTTTT